This T cell receptor beta chain appears in the sequencing data of a study of CD8+CD57+ T cells in acquired aplastic anemia. The overall study: Sorted CD4+ and CD8+ cells gave an average of around 3.3 ug of DNA. Healthy donor CD4+ samples were sequenced to a depth that averaged roughly 10 million reads. Study-wide results and caveats: No significant patient-versus-control difference appeared in CD8+ Simpson's diversity. Roughly 28 was the count of CD8+ CDR3 sequences that patients shared with controls.

As concerns this clonotype: As yet, its antigen is unknown.

Profiles of TCR beta VDJ and CDR3 were generated from a genomic DNA template. TCRdb recomputed calls from the reads with MiXCR, one row per CDR3 protein. Counted here are about 80,000 distinct CDR3 sequences, approximately 46% occurring once; the ten biggest clones make up 65% to 80%. Sequencing used sorted CD4+, CD8+, or CD8+CD57+ T cells (not recorded which) from PBMCs. The receptor comes from a human donor in good health, serving as a control.

The CDR3 loop reads CASSEGNDEAFF. DNA for the CDR3: TGTGCCAGCAGTGAAGGGAATGATGAAGCTTTCTTT. The chain joins TRBV2 to TRBJ1-1; no definite D call. This CDR3 comprises 12 residues. Per the germline V gene, CDR1 is SNHLY and CDR2 is FYNNEI. V was trimmed by 1 base and J by 7 bases, leaving 7 bases between them.